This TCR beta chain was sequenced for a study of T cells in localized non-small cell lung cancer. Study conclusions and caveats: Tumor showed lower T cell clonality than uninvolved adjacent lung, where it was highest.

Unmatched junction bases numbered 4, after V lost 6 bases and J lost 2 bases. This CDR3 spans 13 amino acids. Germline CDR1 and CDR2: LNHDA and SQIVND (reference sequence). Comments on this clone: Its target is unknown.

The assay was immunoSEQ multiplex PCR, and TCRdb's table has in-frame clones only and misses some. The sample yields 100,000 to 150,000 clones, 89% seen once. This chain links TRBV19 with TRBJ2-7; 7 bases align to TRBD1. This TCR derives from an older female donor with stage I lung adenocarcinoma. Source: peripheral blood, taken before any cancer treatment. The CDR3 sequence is CASSRDSTYEQYF. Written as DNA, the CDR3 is TGTGCCAGTAGCCGGGACAGTACCTACGAGCAGTACTTC. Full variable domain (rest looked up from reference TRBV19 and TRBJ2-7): DGGITQSPKYLFRKEGQNVTLSCEQNLNHDAMYWYRQDPGQGLRLIYYSQIVNDFQKGDIAEGYSVSREKKESFPLTVTSAQKNPTAFYLCASSRDSTYEQYFGPGTRLTVT.